Reported below is one T cell receptor (beta chain). Antigen specificity is unknown. These data come from a study of shared clonotypes between healthy human individuals. General study points: The study found about 5.1% of naive CD4 clonotypes shared across a few donors. Relative to clonotypes present in all four donors, those not shared had lower generation probabilities.

The CDR3 totals 16 residues. TCRdb keeps only in-frame clones here, not all; method: immunoSEQ multiplex PCR. The data show 2,100,000 or so clones, roughly 95% seen once. This clonotype was obtained from a man between 18 and 35 years old in good health. The chain employs TRBV21-1 and TRBJ2-5; the table's D call of TRBD2 was not tested on the DNA. TRBV21-1 is given as a pseudogene. The sample taken for sequencing was naive CD4+ T cells sorted from blood. The subset: CD45RA+ positively selected. Here the CDR3 DNA reads TGTGCCAGCAGCAAATGGGCTAGCGGGGGCCAAGAGACCCAGTACTTC. Translating it yields CASSKWASGGQETQYF.